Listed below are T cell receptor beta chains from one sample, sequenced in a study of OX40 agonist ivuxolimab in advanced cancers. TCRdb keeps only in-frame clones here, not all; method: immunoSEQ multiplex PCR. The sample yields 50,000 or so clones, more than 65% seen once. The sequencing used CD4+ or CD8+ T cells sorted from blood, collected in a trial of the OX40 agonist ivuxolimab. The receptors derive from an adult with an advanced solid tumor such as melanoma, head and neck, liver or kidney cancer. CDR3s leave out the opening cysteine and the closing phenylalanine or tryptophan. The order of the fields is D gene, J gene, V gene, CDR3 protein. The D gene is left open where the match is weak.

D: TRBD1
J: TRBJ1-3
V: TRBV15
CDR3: ATSRDPTGSHSGNTIY

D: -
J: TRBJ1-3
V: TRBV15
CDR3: ATSTDAGNTIY

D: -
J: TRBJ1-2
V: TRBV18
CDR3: ASSPPGILEVGYT

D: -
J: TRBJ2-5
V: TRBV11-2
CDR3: ASSLAGLRQETQY

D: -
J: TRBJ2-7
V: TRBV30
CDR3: AWSGLYEQY

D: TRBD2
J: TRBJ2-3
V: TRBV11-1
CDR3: ASSTPIAGDTDTQY

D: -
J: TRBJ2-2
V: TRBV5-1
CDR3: ASRPVGNTGELF

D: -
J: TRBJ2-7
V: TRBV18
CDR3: ASSPRPDEQY

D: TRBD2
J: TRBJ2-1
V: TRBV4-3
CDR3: ASSLNPVSGGDHNEQF

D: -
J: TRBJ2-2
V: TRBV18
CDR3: ASSSEMNTGELF

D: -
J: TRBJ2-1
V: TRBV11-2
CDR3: ASSLVGAYNEQF

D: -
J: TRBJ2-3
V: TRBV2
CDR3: ASSDPLGRGSTDTQY

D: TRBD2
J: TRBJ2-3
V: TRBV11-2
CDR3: ASSLGVSGKADTQY

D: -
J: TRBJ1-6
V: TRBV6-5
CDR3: ASSYYRGAGSPLH

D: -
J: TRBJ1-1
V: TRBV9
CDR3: ASSVVPENTEAF

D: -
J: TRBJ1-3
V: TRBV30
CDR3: AWAWNGNTIY

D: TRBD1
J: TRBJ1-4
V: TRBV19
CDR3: ASSEYRGPNEKLF

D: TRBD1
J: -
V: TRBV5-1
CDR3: ASSPRDRGHEQY

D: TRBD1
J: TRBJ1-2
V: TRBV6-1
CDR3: ASTRTGGYYGYT

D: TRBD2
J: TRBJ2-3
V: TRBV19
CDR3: ASKTGTSGATDTQY

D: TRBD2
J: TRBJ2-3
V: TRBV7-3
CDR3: ASSPGLATDTQY

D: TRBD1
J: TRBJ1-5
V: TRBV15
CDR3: ATSRGGSRGSQPQH

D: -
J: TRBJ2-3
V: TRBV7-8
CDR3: ASLPRTTHSTDTQY

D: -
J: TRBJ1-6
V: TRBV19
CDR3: ATRAVANEPSGRSLH

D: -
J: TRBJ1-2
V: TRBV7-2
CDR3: ASSLDGYGYT

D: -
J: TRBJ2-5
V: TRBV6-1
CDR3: ASSLRDFSKETQY

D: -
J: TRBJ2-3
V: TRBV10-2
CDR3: ASSEGGDTQY

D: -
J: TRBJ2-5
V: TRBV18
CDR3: ASSPPGGAQY

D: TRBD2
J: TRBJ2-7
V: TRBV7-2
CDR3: ASSRGLAGSMYEQY

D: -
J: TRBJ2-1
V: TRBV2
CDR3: ASGGEAGVNEQF

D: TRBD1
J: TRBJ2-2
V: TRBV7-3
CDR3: ASSFGDRGTGELF

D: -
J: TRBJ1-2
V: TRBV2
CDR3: ASGRDIPRSGYT

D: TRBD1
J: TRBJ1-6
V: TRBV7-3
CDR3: ASSLTDRVESPLH

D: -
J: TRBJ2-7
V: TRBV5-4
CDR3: ASSRPGPNDEQY

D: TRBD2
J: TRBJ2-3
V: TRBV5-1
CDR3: ASRTSGTYTDTQY

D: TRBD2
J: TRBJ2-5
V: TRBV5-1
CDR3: ASSSSLAGGGETQY

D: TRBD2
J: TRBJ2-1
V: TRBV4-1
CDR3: ASSQGRGGRRNEQF

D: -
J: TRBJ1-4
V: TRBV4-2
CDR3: ASSPRGGATNEKLF

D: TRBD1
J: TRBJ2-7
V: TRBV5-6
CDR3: ASSTGQVREQY

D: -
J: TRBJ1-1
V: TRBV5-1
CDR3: ASSEGPLRTEAF

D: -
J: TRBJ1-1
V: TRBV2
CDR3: ASIGPPDTEAF

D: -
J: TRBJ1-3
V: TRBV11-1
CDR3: ASSRTAFSGNTIY

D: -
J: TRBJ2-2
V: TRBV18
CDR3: ASSAQGPNTGELF

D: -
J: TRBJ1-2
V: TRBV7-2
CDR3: ASSLRWGDGYT

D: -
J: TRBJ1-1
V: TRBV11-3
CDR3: ASSLRYTEAF

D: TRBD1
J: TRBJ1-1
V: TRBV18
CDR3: ASSPDRLEVSEAF